This T cell receptor beta chain was retrieved from a study of metastatic and nonmetastatic thyroid tumors. Study-wide context: It was across blood and tumor or nodule tissue from malignant and benign thyroid patients that repertoires were compared.

CDR1 is SGHKS, CDR2 YYEKEE, per germline (reference sequence). This CDR3 is built from 16 residues. Unmatched junction bases numbered 8, after V lost 3 bases and J lost 2 bases. Study-wide results and caveats: Benign nodules reportedly had significantly lower TCR beta diversity than malignant thyroid tumors in blood and tumor.

Thyroid surgery was performed in patients who had received no treatment beforehand. In the authors' workflow: To classify distant metastasis in papillary thyroid cancer, a model was built from CDR3 differences across clinicopathological groups. TCRdb used MiXCR to call clones anew from the PCR reads. Here the V and J calls rest on TCRdb's processing, not on the authors' analysis. In the table there are 6,500 to 10,000 clones, 20% to 30% of which are singletons. Comments on this clone: What it binds is unknown.

Source material: adjacent normal tissue. The chain carries TRBV5-5 and TRBJ2-5; 9 bases match TRBD2. The sequence was collected from a female donor with papillary thyroid cancer or a benign thyroid nodule (not recorded which). Some clones in this sample may be carry-over from other donors' samples. CDR3 coding DNA: TGTGCCAGCAGCTCCCTCCTGACTAGCGGACAAGAGACCCAGTACTTC. Protein: CASSSLLTSGQETQYF.